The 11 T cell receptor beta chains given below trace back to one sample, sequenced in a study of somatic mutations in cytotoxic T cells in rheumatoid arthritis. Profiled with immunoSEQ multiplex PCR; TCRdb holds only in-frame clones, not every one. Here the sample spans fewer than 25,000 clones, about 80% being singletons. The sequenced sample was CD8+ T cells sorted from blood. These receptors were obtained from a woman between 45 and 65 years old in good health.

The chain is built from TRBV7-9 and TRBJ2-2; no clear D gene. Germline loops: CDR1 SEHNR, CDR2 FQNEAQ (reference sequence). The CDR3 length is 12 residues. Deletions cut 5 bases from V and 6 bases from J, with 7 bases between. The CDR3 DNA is TGTGCCAGCAGCCCCAGCCCCGGGGAGCTGTTTTTT. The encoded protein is CASSPSPGELFF. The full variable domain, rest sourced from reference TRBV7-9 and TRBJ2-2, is DTGVSQNPRHKITKRGQNVTFRCDPISEHNRLYWYRQTLGQGPEFLTYFQNEAQLEKSRLLSDRFSAERPKGSFSTLEIQRTEQGDSAMYLCASSPSPGELFFGEGSRLTVL.

The DNA for the CDR3 is TGTGCCAGCAGCTTATCTAGGACCGCGAACACCGGGGAGCTGTTTTTT. This gives the protein CASSLSRTANTGELFF. The chain is built from TRBV7-2 and TRBJ2-2; no definite D call. V was shortened by 2 bases and J by 0 bases, with 10 bases between the two germline ends. Looked up from germline, CDR1 is SGHTA and CDR2 is FQGNSA. This CDR3 spans 16 amino acids.

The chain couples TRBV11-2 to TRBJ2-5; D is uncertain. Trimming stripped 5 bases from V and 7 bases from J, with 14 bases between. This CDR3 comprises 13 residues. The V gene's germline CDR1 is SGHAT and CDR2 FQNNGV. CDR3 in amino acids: CASSHLEPGTQYF. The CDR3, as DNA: TGTGCCAGCAGCCACCTCGAACCTGGGACCCAGTACTTC.

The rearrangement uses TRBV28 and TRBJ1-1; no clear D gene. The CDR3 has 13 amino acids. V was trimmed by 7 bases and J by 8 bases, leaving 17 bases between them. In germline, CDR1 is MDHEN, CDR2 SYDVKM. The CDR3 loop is CASTSLVGREAFF. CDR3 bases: TGTGCCAGCACCTCCCTGGTGGGGAGGGAAGCTTTCTTT.

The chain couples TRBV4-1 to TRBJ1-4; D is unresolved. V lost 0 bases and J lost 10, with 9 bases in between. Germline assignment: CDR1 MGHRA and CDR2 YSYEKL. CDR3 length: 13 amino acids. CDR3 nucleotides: TGCGCCAGCAGCCAAGAAAGTCGAGTAAAACTGTTTTTT. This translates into CASSQESRVKLFF.

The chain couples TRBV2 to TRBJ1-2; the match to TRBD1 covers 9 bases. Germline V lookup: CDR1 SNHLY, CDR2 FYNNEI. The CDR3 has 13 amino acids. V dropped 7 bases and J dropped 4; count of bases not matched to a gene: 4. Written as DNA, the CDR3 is TGTGCCAGCATCACGGGACAGGGCTATGGCTACACCTTC. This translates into CASITGQGYGYTF.

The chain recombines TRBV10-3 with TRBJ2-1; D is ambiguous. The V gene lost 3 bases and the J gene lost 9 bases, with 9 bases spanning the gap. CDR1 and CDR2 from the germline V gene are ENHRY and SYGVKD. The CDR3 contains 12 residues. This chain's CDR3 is CAISEGQTEQFF. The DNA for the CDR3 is TGTGCCATCAGTGAAGGGCAGACTGAGCAGTTCTTC.

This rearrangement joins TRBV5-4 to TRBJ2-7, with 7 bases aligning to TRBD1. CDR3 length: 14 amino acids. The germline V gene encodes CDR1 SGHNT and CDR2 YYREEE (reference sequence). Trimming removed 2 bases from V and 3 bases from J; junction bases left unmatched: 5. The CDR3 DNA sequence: TGTGCCAGCAGCTTTGGGACAGCCGACTACGAGCAGTACTTC. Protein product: CASSFGTADYEQYF.

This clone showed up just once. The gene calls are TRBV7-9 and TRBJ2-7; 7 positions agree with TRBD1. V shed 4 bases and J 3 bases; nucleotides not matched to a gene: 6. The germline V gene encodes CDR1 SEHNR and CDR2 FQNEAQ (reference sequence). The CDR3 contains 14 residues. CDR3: CASSSGDRNYEQYF. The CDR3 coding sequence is TGTGCCAGCAGCTCCGGGGACAGAAACTACGAGCAGTACTTC.

CDR3 DNA: TGTGCCAGCAGCTTAGGTGCGGGATCGCCCCCCTACAATGAGCAGTTCTTC. It yields the protein CASSLGAGSPPYNEQFF. This rearrangement joins TRBV7-2 to TRBJ2-1; possible D gene TRBD2, 6 bases. V lost 1 base, J lost 2 bases, and 15 bases lay in between. Germline CDR1 is SGHTA and CDR2 is FQGNSA. The CDR3 runs to 17 residues.

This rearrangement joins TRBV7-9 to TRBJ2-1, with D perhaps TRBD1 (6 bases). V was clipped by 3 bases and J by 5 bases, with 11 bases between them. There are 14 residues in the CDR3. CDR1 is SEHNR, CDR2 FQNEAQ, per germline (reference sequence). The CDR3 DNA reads TGTGCCAGCAGCTTGGGGGACATACACAATGAGCAGTTCTTC. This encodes CASSLGDIHNEQFF.